Listed below are T cell receptor beta chains from one sample, sequenced in a study of T-cell memory formation after mild COVID-19. TCRdb itself ran the 5' RACE reads through MiXCR, one entry per CDR3 protein. This table holds approximately 400,000 distinct CDR3 sequences, 24% found once. Sequencing was carried out using PBMCs or a T cell subset sorted from them (not recorded which). All receptors come from an adult woman who had mild COVID-19 (a few samples of this study predate the infection). Cell type and time point are not known. CDR3s include the opening cysteine and the closing phenylalanine or tryptophan. D genes are given only for firm matches. Size is stated for part of the rows, as once, few or many counts, or as a class when the clone is expanded.

16	TRBV11-3	TRBJ2-1	few	TRBD2	CASSLTSGIPYNEQFF	TGTGCCAGCAGCTTAACTAGCGGGATTCCCTACAATGAGCAGTTCTTC
14	TRBV12-3/TRBV12-4	TRBJ2-7	few	NA	CASSLRAGHVEQYF	TGTGCCAGCAGTTTACGGGCAGGGCACGTCGAGCAGTACTTC
15	TRBV28	TRBJ2-7	few	NA	CASAYSGTSSYEQYF	TGTGCCAGCGCCTATTCCGGGACATCCTCCTACGAGCAGTACTTC
18	TRBV19	TRBJ2-3	NA	TRBD2	CASSSRGSAGVRTDTQYF	TGTGCCAGTAGTAGTAGGGGGTCAGCGGGAGTAAGGACAGATACGCAGTATTTT
16	TRBV7-2	TRBJ1-6	NA	NA	CASSYRGRPIHSPLHF	TGTGCCAGCAGCTACCGCGGGAGACCTATCCATTCACCCCTCCACTTT
19	TRBV6-5	TRBJ2-2	NA	TRBD2	CASSYSSGSGSSYTGELFF	TGTGCCAGCAGTTACTCGAGTGGTAGCGGGAGTAGTTACACCGGGGAGCTGTTTTTT
14	TRBV7-9	TRBJ2-1	few	TRBD1	CASSPVTGTDEQFF	TGTGCCAGCAGCCCGGTGACAGGGACGGATGAGCAGTTCTTC
14	TRBV12-3/TRBV12-4	TRBJ1-5	NA	NA	CASSPETAVQPQHF	TGTGCCAGCAGTCCCGAGACAGCGGTTCAGCCCCAGCATTTT
13	TRBV7-2	TRBJ1-1	few	NA	CASTISQNTEAFF	TGTGCCAGCACCATTTCACAGAACACTGAAGCTTTCTTT
13	TRBV12-3/TRBV12-4	TRBJ1-3	NA	TRBD1	CASSLGQRDTIYF	TGTGCCAGCAGTTTGGGACAGCGCGACACCATATATTTT
13	TRBV12-3/TRBV12-4	TRBJ2-3	few	NA	CASSTRGADTQYF	TGTGCCAGCAGTACCAGGGGAGCAGATACGCAGTATTTT
16	TRBV7-9	TRBJ1-1	NA	TRBD1	CASSGGVHTGDTEAFF	TGTGCCAGCAGCGGCGGTGTCCATACAGGGGACACTGAAGCTTTCTTT
15	TRBV10-3	TRBJ1-2	few	NA	CAIREGTVGFYGYTF	TGTGCCATCAGGGAGGGGACTGTAGGATTCTATGGCTACACCTTC
14	TRBV29-1	TRBJ1-2	few	NA	CSVENGQKRYGYTF	TGCAGCGTTGAAAATGGGCAGAAGCGCTATGGCTACACCTTC
13	TRBV29-1	TRBJ2-7	NA	NA	CSVVLATSSEQYF	TGCAGCGTTGTCTTGGCAACTAGTTCCGAGCAGTACTTC
18	TRBV5-1	TRBJ2-7	NA	TRBD2	CASSQDLFPGLAGVEQYF	TGCGCCAGCAGTCAGGACCTGTTCCCGGGACTAGCGGGGGTCGAGCAGTACTTC
15	TRBV10-3	TRBJ2-7	NA	NA	CAISYTWSSAYEQYF	TGTGCCATCAGTTATACATGGTCAAGCGCCTACGAGCAGTACTTC
13	TRBV29-1	TRBJ2-3	few	NA	CSVGEQSTDTQYF	TGCAGCGTTGGAGAGCAGAGCACAGATACGCAGTATTTT
13	TRBV6-5	TRBJ2-7	NA	TRBD1	CASSNRGQYEQYF	TGTGCCAGCAGTAACAGGGGACAGTACGAGCAGTACTTC
16	TRBV11-2	TRBJ2-4	NA	TRBD2	CASSLGGAGAKNIQYF	TGTGCCAGCAGTCTGGGAGGGGCCGGGGCCAAAAACATTCAGTACTTC
15	TRBV29-1	TRBJ2-3	NA	TRBD1	CSVEFPQGVIDTQYF	TGCAGCGTTGAGTTTCCGCAGGGGGTCATAGATACGCAGTATTTT
16	TRBV20-1	TRBJ2-7	NA	TRBD2	CSARPREAGGPHEQYF	TGCAGTGCTAGACCCCGGGAAGCGGGGGGGCCACACGAGCAGTACTTC
15	TRBV4-1	TRBJ1-2	few	TRBD1	CASSQHPGQGDGYTF	TGCGCCAGCAGCCAGCACCCGGGACAGGGCGATGGCTACACCTTC
12	TRBV20-1	TRBJ1-2	NA	NA	CSAPLPPHGYTF	TGCAGTGCCCCGCTCCCCCCCCATGGCTACACCTTC
13	TRBV5-1	TRBJ2-7	few	NA	CASSSRGGSEQYF	TGCGCCAGCAGCTCCAGGGGAGGAAGCGAGCAGTACTTC
15	TRBV19	TRBJ2-1	few	NA	CASSIGDTTYNEQFF	TGTGCCAGTAGTATTGGGGACACCACGTACAATGAGCAGTTCTTC
15	TRBV7-9	TRBJ1-2	few	NA	CASRGPGQPKIGYTF	TGTGCCAGCAGGGGACCGGGACAACCAAAAATTGGCTACACCTTC
14	TRBV29-1	TRBJ1-1	NA	NA	CSVVGRADFTEAFF	TGCAGCGTTGTAGGTCGAGCAGATTTCACTGAAGCTTTCTTT
17	TRBV6-1	TRBJ1-2	NA	NA	CASSEPGRGLLNFGYTF	TGTGCCAGCAGTGAACCGGGCAGGGGTCTATTGAATTTTGGCTACACCTTC
16	TRBV5-4	TRBJ2-5	few	TRBD2	CASSPRGLAGAETQYF	TGTGCCAGCAGCCCACGGGGGCTAGCGGGAGCAGAGACCCAGTACTTC
14	TRBV7-2	TRBJ2-2	many	NA	CASSLGKNTGELFF	TGTGCCAGCAGCTTAGGGAAGAACACCGGGGAGCTGTTTTTT
16	TRBV7-2	TRBJ2-7	few	TRBD2	CASSLSGGYGPYEQYF	TGTGCCAGCAGCTTATCCGGGGGGTACGGCCCCTACGAGCAGTACTTC
14	TRBV20-1	TRBJ2-2	many	TRBD2	CSARAPGGTGELFF	TGCAGTGCTAGAGCTCCGGGGGGCACCGGGGAGCTGTTTTTT
13	TRBV24-1	TRBJ2-7	few	TRBD1	CATSDAGQGYLYF	TGTGCCACCAGTGATGCGGGACAGGGGTATCTGTACTTC
14	TRBV20-1	TRBJ1-1	NA	NA	CSAPGTGRNTEAFF	TGCAGTGCACCCGGGACGGGAAGGAACACTGAAGCTTTCTTT
16	TRBV5-1	TRBJ2-7	NA	NA	CASRPMVGGGTYEQYF	TGCGCCAGCAGACCGATGGTCGGGGGAGGTACCTACGAGCAGTACTTC
14	TRBV5-1	TRBJ1-2	NA	TRBD1	CASSSSTGELGYTF	TGCGCCAGCAGCTCCTCAACAGGGGAGCTGGGCTACACCTTC
15	TRBV27	TRBJ1-4	few	TRBD1	CASSSWTGLNEKLFF	TGTGCCAGCAGTTCTTGGACAGGGCTTAATGAAAAACTGTTTTTT
16	TRBV4-1	TRBJ2-5	few	NA	CASSQIAIEGRETQYF	TGCGCCAGCAGCCAGATCGCAATTGAGGGGCGAGAGACCCAGTACTTC
15	TRBV7-2	TRBJ2-7	few	TRBD2	CASSPRLAGGWEQYF	TGTGCCAGCAGCCCGAGACTAGCGGGAGGGTGGGAGCAGTACTTC
16	TRBV7-3	TRBJ2-1	few	TRBD2	CASSRQVAGGRNEQFF	TGTGCCAGCAGCCGACAAGTAGCGGGGGGGCGGAATGAGCAGTTCTTC
14	TRBV16	TRBJ2-7	NA	NA	CASPWGASSYEQYF	TGTGCCAGCCCGTGGGGGGCTAGCTCCTACGAGCAGTACTTC
12	TRBV12-3/TRBV12-4	TRBJ2-7	many	NA	CASSLLWTGQYF	TGTGCCAGCAGTTTGCTGTGGACGGGGCAGTACTTC
15	TRBV6-2/TRBV6-3	TRBJ2-1	few	TRBD2	CASSYSLAANNEQFF	TGTGCCAGCAGTTATTCCCTAGCGGCGAACAATGAGCAGTTCTTC
17	TRBV12-3/TRBV12-4	TRBJ1-5	once	NA	CASSFGQVPYSNQPQHF	TGTGCCAGCAGTTTTGGGCAGGTCCCATATAGCAATCAGCCCCAGCATTTT
16	TRBV18	TRBJ1-1	NA	NA	CASSPEAGLLNTEAFF	TGTGCCAGCTCACCAGAGGCAGGTCTTCTGAACACTGAAGCTTTCTTT
14	TRBV20-1	TRBJ1-5	few	NA	CSARPSSSNQPQHF	TGCAGTGCTAGACCCAGTTCAAGCAATCAGCCCCAGCATTTT
19	TRBV4-3	TRBJ1-2	NA	TRBD1	CASSQGGDRAFSIGYGYTF	TGCGCCAGCAGCCAAGGGGGGGACAGGGCCTTTTCCATCGGCTATGGCTACACCTTC